These 13 T cell receptor beta chains share one sample of origin, sequenced in a study of T cell responses to AZD1222 COVID-19 vaccine. TCRdb keeps only in-frame clones here, not all; method: immunoSEQ multiplex PCR. This table holds 90,000 or so clones, approximately 91% found once. This specimen consisted of peripheral blood, obtained on day 0 of AZD1222 vaccination. All receptors derive from an adult in good health.

This clone was seen a single time. The chain is built from TRBV28 and TRBJ2-7, with D uncertain. Germline values: CDR1 MDHEN, CDR2 SYDVKM. V lost 5 bases to trimming and J lost 3 bases, with 5 bases between them. The CDR3 is 11 amino acids. The CDR3 region has the DNA TGTGCCAGCAGTATCGTCTACGAGCAGTACTTC. Translated, it gives CASSIVYEQYF.

The chain combines TRBV4-3 with TRBJ2-7; 8 positions agree with TRBD1. Germline trimming cut 1 base from V and 3 bases from J; bases unmatched to any gene: 5. CDR3 length: 15 amino acids. Germline CDR1 reads LGHNA; CDR2 reads YSLEER. The CDR3 DNA reads as TGCGCCAGCAGCCAAGGCAGGGGGCCTTTCTACGAGCAGTACTTC. It specifies CASSQGRGPFYEQYF.

This chain connects TRBV25-1 to TRBJ1-2; TRBD1 aligns across 7 bases. J gave up 2 bases and V 6 bases, and 3 bases lay outside the gene matches. The CDR3 runs to 13 residues. CDR1 is MGHDK and CDR2 is SYGVNS in the germline V gene. The CDR3 coding sequence is TGTGCCAGCAGCAGGGACAGCAACTATGGCTACACCTTC. Amino acid sequence: CASSRDSNYGYTF.

The chain has TRBV11-3 and TRBJ1-5; weak D call: TRBD1 (5 bases). The V and J ends lost 4 bases and 0 bases respectively, with 25 bases between them. This CDR3 is built from 20 residues. CDR1 is SGHNT and CDR2 is YENEEA in the germline V gene. As DNA, the CDR3 is TGTGCCAGCAGCTCTGGGGGGGGGAATGAATCCGGAGGTAGCAATCAGCCCCAGCATTTT. Protein sequence: CASSSGGGNESGGSNQPQHF. Combining the CDR3 with reference TRBV11-3 and TRBJ1-5 gives the whole variable domain EAGVVQSPRYKIIEKKQPVAFWCNPISGHNTLYWYLQNLGQGPELLIRYENEEAVDDSQLPKDRFSAERLKGVDSTLKIQPAELGDSAVYLCASSSGGGNESGGSNQPQHFGDGTRLSIL.

The chain recombines TRBV19 with TRBJ1-2; the D is unclear. Between the trimmed V and J ends, which lost 7 bases and 5 bases, there was a span of 26 bases. This CDR3 is built from 17 residues. Germline CDR1 and CDR2: LNHDA and SQIVND (reference sequence). The CDR3 DNA is TGTGCCAGTACTCGTAACCTGAATAAAGGCGGAAGTTATGGCTACACCTTC. Translating it yields CASTRNLNKGGSYGYTF.

This chain uses TRBV2 with TRBJ1-2; possible D gene TRBD1, 5 bases. Trimming pared 3 bases from V and 4 bases from J, leaving 15 bases between. This CDR3 has 15 residues. Germline loops: CDR1 SNHLY, CDR2 FYNNEI. The CDR3 reads CASSEGTGSFYGYTF. CDR3 coding DNA: TGTGCCAGCAGTGAGGGGACCGGCTCGTTCTATGGCTACACCTTC.

The chain joins TRBV5-1 to TRBJ2-3, with 11 bases that match TRBD1. This CDR3 spans 14 amino acids. The ends lost 4 bases at V and 6 bases at J; junction bases unmatched: 4. Germline lookup yields CDR1 SGHRS and CDR2 YFSETQ. CDR3 bases: TGCGCCAGCAGCGGGGGACAGGGGGTCGATACGCAGTATTTT. Its protein product is CASSGGQGVDTQYF.

J is TRBJ2-2 and V is TRBV28; D gene uncertain. This CDR3 contains 13 residues. V lost 2 bases and J lost 5, with 6 bases in between. Germline V lookup: CDR1 MDHEN, CDR2 SYDVKM. The CDR3 loop is CASSLVGTGELFF. Here the CDR3 DNA reads TGTGCCAGCAGTTTAGTCGGGACCGGGGAGCTGTTTTTT.

The chain uses TRBV5-5 and TRBJ2-2, with D unresolved. The CDR3 runs to 14 residues. V was shortened by 0 bases and J by 6 bases, with 9 bases between the two germline ends. CDR1 and CDR2 from the germline V gene are SGHKS and YYEKEE (reference sequence). The CDR3 is CASSLEPIAGELFF. The CDR3 DNA follows: TGTGCCAGCAGCTTGGAACCGATCGCCGGGGAGCTGTTTTTT.

V usage is TRBV19 and J usage is TRBJ2-2; no clear D. V gave up 7 bases and J gave up 1 base, with 7 bases separating them. This CDR3 spans 13 amino acids. The germline CDR1 and CDR2 sequences are LNHDA and SQIVND (reference sequence). Written as DNA, the CDR3 is TGTGCCAGTATACAGCAGAACACCGGGGAGCTGTTTTTT. This sequence encodes CASIQQNTGELFF.

The chain joins TRBV5-4 to TRBJ1-1, with 7 bases that match TRBD1. Trimming removed 3 bases from V and 1 base from J; junction bases left unmatched: 9. The CDR3 covers 16 residues. CDR1 is SGHNT, CDR2 YYREEE, per germline (reference sequence). In DNA, the CDR3 is TGTGCCAGCAGCTCTGCCCCGGGACAGTCGAACACTGAAGCTTTCTTT. Protein: CASSSAPGQSNTEAFF.

The chain employs TRBV6-6 and TRBJ1-1; D not certain. In germline, CDR1 is MNHNY, CDR2 SVGAGI (reference sequence). This CDR3 spans 15 amino acids. V was clipped by 0 bases and J by 0 bases, with 8 bases between them. CDR3: CASSYSSGMNTEAFF. DNA of the CDR3: TGTGCCAGCAGTTACTCGTCGGGTATGAACACTGAAGCTTTCTTT.

The chain is built from TRBV4-2 and TRBJ1-1; D possibly corresponds to TRBD1 (6 bases). V lost 3 bases and J lost 4, with 15 bases in between. CDR1 and CDR2 (germline): LGHNA, YNFKEQ. The CDR3 runs to 15 residues. The CDR3 sequence is CASSQPQGGSTEAFF. Here the CDR3 DNA reads TGTGCCAGCAGCCAGCCACAGGGTGGGTCCACTGAAGCTTTCTTT.